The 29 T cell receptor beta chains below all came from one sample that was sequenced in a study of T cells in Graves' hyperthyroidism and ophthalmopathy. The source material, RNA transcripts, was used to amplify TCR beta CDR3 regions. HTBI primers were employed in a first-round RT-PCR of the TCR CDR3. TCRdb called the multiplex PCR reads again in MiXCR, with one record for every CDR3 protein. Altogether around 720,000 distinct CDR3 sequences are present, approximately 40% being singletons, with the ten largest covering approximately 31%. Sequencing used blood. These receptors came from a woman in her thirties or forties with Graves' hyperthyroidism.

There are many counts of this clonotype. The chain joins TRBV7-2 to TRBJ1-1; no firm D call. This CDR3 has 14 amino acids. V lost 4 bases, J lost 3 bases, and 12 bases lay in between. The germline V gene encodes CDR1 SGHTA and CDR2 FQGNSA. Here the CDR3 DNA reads TGTGCCAGCAGCTCGACAACCTACTACACTGAAGCTTTCTTT. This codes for CASSSTTYYTEAFF.

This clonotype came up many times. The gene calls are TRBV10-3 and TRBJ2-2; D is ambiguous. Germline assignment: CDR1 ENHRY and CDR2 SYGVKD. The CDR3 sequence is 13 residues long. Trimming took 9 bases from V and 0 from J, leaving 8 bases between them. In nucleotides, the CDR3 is TGTGCCATTGGCAGCTCGAACACCGGGGAGCTGTTTTTT. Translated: CAIGSSNTGELFF.

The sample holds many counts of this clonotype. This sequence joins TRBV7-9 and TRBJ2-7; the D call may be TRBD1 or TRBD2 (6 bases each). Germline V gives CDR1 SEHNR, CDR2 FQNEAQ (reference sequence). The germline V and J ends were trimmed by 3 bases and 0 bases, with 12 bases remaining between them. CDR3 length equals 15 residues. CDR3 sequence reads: CASSFQGGNSYEQYF. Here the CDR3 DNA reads TGTGCCAGCAGCTTTCAAGGGGGGAACTCCTACGAGCAGTACTTC.

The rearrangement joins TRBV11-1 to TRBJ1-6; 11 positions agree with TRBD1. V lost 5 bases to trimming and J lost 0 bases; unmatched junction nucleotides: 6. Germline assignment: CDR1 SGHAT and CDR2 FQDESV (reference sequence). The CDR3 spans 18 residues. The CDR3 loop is CASSQRTGGNSYNSPLHF. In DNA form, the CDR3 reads TGTGCCAGCAGCCAGAGGACAGGGGGCAACTCCTATAATTCACCCCTCCACTTT. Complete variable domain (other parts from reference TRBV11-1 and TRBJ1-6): EAEVAQSPRYKITEKSQAVAFWCDPISGHATLYWYRQILGQGPELLVQFQDESVVDDSQLPKDRFSAERLKGVDSTLKIQPAELGDSAMYLCASSQRTGGNSYNSPLHFGNGTRLTVT.

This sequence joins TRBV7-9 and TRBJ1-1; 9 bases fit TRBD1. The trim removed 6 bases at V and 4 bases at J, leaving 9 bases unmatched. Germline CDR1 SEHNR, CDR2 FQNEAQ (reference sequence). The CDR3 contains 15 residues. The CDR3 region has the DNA TGTGCCAGCAGGTTCACCGGGACAGGGAGCACTGAAGCTTTCTTT. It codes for CASRFTGTGSTEAFF.

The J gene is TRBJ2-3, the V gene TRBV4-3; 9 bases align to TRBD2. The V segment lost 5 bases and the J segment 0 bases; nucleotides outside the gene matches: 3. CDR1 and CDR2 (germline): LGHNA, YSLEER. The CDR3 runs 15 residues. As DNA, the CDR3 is TGCGCCAGCAGCTTTAGCGGGGGAAGCACAGATACGCAGTATTTT. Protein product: CASSFSGGSTDTQYF.

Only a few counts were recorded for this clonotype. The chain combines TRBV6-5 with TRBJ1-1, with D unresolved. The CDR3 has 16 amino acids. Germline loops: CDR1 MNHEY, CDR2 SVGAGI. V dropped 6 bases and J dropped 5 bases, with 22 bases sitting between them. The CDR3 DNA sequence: TGTGCCAGCAGACCGGTGAGGTATGGGGAATATACTGAAGCTTTCTTT. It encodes CASRPVRYGEYTEAFF.

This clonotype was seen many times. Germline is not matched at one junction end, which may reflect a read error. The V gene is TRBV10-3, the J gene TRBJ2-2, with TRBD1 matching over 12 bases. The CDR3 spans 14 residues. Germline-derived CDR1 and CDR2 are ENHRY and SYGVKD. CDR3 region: CAIRGTGGTGELLF. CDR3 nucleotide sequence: TGTGCCATCAGGGGGACAGGGGGCACCGGGGAGCTGCTTTTT.

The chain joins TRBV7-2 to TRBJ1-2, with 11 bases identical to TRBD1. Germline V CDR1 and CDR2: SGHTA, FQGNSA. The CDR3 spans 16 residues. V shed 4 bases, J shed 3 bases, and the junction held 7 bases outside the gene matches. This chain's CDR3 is CASSYRGQGVDYGYTF. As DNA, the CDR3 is TGTGCCAGCAGCTACCGGGGACAGGGGGTTGACTATGGCTACACCTTC.

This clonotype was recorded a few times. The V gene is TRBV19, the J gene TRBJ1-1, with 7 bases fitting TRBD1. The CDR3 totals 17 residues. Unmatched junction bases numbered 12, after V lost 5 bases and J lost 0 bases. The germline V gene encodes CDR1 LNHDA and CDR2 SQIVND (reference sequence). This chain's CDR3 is CASSPYHGQALNTEAFF. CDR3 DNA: TGTGCCAGTAGTCCCTATCACGGACAGGCATTGAACACTGAAGCTTTCTTT.

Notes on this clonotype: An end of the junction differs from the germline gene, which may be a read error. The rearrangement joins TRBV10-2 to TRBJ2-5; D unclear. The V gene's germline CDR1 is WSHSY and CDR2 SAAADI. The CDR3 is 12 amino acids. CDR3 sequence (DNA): TGCGCCGGCAGCCAAGTGGAAGAGACCCAGTACTTC. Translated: CAGSQVEETQYF.

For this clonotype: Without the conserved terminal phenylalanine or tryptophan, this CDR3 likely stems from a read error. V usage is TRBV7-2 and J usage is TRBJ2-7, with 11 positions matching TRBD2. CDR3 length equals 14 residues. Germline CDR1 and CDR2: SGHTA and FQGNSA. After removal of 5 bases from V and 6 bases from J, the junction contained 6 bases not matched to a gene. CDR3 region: CASSLTSGSREQYL. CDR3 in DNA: TGTGCCAGCAGCCTTACTAGCGGGAGTCGCGAGCAGTACCTC.

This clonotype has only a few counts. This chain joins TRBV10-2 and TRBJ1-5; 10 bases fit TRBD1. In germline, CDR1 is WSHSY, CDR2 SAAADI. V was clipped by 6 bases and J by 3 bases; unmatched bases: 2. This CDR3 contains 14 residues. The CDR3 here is CASRGTGVNQPQHF. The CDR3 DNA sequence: TGCGCCAGCAGGGGGACAGGGGTCAATCAGCCCCAGCATTTT.

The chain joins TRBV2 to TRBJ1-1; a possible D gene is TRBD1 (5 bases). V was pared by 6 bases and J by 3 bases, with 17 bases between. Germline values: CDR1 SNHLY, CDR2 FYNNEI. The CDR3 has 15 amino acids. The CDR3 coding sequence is TGTGCCAGCAGCCAAAACAGGAGGAAGGACACTGAAGCTTTCTTT. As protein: CASSQNRRKDTEAFF.

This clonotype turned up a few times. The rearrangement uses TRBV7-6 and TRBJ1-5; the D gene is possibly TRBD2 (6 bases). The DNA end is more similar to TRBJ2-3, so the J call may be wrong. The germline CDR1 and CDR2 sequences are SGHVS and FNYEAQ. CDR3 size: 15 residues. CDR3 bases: TGTGCCAGCAGCACGTCGGGCGGGACGCCAGATACGCAGTATTTT. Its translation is CASSTSGGTPDTQYF.

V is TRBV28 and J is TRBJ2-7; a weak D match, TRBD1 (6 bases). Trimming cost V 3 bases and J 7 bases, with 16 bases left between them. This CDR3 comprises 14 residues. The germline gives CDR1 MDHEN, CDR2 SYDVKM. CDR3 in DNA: TGTGCCAGCAGTTTGCAGGGGCCCCAGAGGGAGCAGTACTTC. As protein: CASSLQGPQREQYF.

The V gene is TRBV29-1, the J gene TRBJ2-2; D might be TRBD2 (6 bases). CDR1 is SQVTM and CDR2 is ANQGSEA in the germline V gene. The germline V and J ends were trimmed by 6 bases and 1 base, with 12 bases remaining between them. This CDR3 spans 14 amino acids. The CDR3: CSVRTGENTGELFF. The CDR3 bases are TGCAGCGTCCGGACGGGGGAGAACACCGGGGAGCTGTTTTTT.

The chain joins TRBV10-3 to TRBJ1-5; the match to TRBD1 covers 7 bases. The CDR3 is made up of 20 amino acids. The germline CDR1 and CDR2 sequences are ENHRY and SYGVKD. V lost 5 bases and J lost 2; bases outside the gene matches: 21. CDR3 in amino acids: CAISPRGPDRFLVGNQPQHF. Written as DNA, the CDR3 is TGTGCCATCAGTCCACGGGGCCCGGACAGGTTCCTTGTCGGCAATCAGCCCCAGCATTTT.

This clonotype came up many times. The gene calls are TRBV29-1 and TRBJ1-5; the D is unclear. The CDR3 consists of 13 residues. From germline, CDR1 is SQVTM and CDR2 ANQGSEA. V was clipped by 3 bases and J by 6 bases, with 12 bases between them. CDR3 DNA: TGCAGCGTTGAGGCCGGGCCCGGTCAGCCCCAGCATTTT. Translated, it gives CSVEAGPGQPQHF.

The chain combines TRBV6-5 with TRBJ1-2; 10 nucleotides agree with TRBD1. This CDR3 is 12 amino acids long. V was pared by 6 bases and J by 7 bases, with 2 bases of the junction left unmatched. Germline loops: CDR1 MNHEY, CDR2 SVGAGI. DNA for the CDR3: TGTGCCAGCAGGACAGGGGGCTCTGGCTACACCTTC. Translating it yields CASRTGGSGYTF.

In DNA form, the CDR3 reads TGTGCCAGCAGTGATCTCGGGCGCTCAGAGACCCAGTACTTC. Encoded protein: CASSDLGRSETQYF. The genes are TRBV6-1 and TRBJ2-5, with D unresolved. Germline loops: CDR1 MNHNS, CDR2 SASEGT. CDR3 length equals 14 residues. Trimming removed 3 bases from V and 4 bases from J, with 12 bases in between.

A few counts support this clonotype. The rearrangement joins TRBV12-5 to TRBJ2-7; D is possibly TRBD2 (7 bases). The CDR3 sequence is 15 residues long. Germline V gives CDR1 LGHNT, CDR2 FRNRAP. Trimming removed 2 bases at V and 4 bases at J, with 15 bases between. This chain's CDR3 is CASGLPVGGPYEQYF. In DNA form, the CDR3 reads TGTGCTAGTGGTTTGCCCGTCGGGGGGCCGTACGAGCAGTACTTC.

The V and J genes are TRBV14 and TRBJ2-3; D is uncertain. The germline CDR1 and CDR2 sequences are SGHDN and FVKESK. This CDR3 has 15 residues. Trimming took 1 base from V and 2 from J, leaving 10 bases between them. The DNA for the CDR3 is TGTGCCAGCAGCCAAGTTCTCACCTTCACAGATACGCAGTATTTT. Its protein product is CASSQVLTFTDTQYF. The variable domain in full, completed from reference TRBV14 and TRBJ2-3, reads EAGVTQFPSHSVIEKGQTVTLRCDPISGHDNLYWYRRVMGKEIKFLLHFVKESKQDESGMPNNRFLAERTGGTYSTLKVQPAELEDSGVYFCASSQVLTFTDTQYFGPGTRLTVL.

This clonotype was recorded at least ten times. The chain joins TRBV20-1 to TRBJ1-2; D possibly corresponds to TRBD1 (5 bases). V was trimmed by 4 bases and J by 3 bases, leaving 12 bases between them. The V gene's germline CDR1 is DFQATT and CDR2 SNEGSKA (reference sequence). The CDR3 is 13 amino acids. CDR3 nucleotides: TGCAGTGCTAAAGAGGGACGGGACTATGGCTACACCTTC. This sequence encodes CSAKEGRDYGYTF.

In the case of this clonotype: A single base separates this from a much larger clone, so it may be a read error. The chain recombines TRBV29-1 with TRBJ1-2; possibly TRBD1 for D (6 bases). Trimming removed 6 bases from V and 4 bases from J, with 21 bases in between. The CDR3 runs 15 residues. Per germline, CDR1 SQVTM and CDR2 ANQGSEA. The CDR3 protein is CSVAYFPRGGYGYTF. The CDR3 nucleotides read TGCAGCGTCGCCTACTTTCCGAGAGGGGGCTATGGCTACACCTTC.

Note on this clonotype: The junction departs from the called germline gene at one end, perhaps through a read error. CDR3 sequence reads: CGAGDIQPSEQYF. CDR3 nucleotides: TGCGGTGCTGGGGACATCCAACCCTCCGAGCAGTACTTC. This chain joins TRBV20-1 and TRBJ2-7; a weak D match, TRBD1 (6 bases). This CDR3 contains 13 residues. Germline CDR1 reads DFQATT; CDR2 reads SNEGSKA (reference sequence).

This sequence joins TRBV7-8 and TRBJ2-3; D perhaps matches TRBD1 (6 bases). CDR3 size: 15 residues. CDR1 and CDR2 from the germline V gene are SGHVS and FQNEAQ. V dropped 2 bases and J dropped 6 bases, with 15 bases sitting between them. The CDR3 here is CASSLRDMGQDTQYF. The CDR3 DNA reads TGTGCCAGCAGCTTAAGGGACATGGGTCAGGATACGCAGTATTTT. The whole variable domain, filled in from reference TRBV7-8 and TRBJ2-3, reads GAGVSQSPRYKVAKRGQDVALRCDPISGHVSLFWYQQALGQGPEFLTYFQNEAQLDKSGLPSDRFFAERPEGSVSTLKIQRTQQEDSAVYLCASSLRDMGQDTQYFGPGTRLTVL.

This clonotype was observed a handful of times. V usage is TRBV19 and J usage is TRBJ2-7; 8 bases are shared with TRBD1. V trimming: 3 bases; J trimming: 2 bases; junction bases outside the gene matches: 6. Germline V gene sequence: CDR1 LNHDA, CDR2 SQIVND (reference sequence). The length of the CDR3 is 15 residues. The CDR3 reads CASSMRQGFPYEQYF. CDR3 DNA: TGTGCCAGTAGTATGAGACAGGGGTTCCCCTACGAGCAGTACTTC.

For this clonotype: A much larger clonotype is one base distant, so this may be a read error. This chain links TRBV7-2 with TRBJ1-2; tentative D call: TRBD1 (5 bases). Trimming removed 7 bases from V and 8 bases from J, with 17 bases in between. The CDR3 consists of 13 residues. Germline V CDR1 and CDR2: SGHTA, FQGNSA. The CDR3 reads CASIPGAEDGYTF. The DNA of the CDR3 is TGTGCCAGCATACCCGGGGCGGAAGACGGCTACACCTTC.